These 32 T cell receptor beta chains were sequenced from one sample in a study of identical twins. TCRdb re-called the 5' RACE reads with MiXCR, one entry per CDR3 protein. The sample lists fewer than 250,000 distinct CDR3 sequences; 5.5% to 8% were seen once. A further study also used this sample, focusing on yellow fever vaccine responses in identical twins.

Input material: memory (CD45RO+) T cells sorted from blood. These receptor sequences come from a woman in her late teens or twenties in good health.

The rearrangement links TRBV7-9 to TRBJ2-7, with D maybe TRBD2 (6 bases). CDR3 size: 13 residues. Germline V gene lookup returns CDR1 SEHNR and CDR2 FQNEAQ (reference sequence). V was cut by 5 bases and J by 3 bases, with 11 bases left in between. The CDR3 sequence: CASSTRGRYEQYF. The CDR3 bases are TGTGCCAGCAGCACGCGGGGCCGCTACGAGCAGTACTTC.

This clonotype was seen at least ten times. The chain carries TRBV5-6 and TRBJ1-4; 8 nucleotides match TRBD1. After removal of 1 base from V and 7 bases from J, the junction contained 3 bases not matched to a gene. Germline V CDR1 and CDR2: SGHDT, YYEEEE. CDR3 length: 14 residues. CDR3 sequence: CASSLQGASEKLFF. CDR3 in DNA: TGTGCCAGCAGCTTGCAGGGGGCGAGTGAAAAACTGTTTTTT.

This clonotype was counted between two and nine times. The chain has TRBV2 and TRBJ2-7, with TRBD1 matching over 9 bases. The CDR3 contains 15 residues. Germline V CDR1 and CDR2: SNHLY, FYNNEI. V lost 6 bases to trimming and J lost 2 bases; unmatched junction nucleotides: 8. CDR3 in amino acids: CASSTGGGLTYEQYF. The CDR3 region has the DNA TGTGCCAGCAGCACAGGGGGCGGGCTGACCTACGAGCAGTACTTC.

This clonotype has at least ten counts. CDR3 sequence: CASTSQGTASTDTQYF. The CDR3 coding sequence is TGCGCCAGCACCTCACAGGGGACAGCCAGCACAGATACGCAGTATTTT. The chain combines TRBV5-1 with TRBJ2-3; 7 nucleotides line up with TRBD1. With 6 bases clipped from V and 0 bases from J, the junction kept 10 bases outside the gene matches. The CDR3 spans 16 residues. Germline V gives CDR1 SGHRS, CDR2 YFSETQ.

The V gene is TRBV7-8, the J gene TRBJ1-2; no clear D. This CDR3 has 8 residues. V lost 10 bases and J 12 bases, leaving 9 bases between the germline ends. Germline assignment: CDR1 SGHVS and CDR2 FQNEAQ. The CDR3 DNA reads TGTGCCACCAGTTTACACACCTTC. Its translation: CATSLHTF.

This clonotype was seen more than once but under ten times. V usage is TRBV2 and J usage is TRBJ1-1, with a weak D call TRBD1 (5 bases). Germline V gene lookup returns CDR1 SNHLY and CDR2 FYNNEI. Trimming took 3 bases from V and 4 from J, leaving 9 bases between them. The CDR3 totals 13 residues. For the CDR3, the DNA is TGTGCCAGCAGTGAGGGACGTCTCACTGAAGCTTTCTTT. Translation gives CASSEGRLTEAFF.

The genes are TRBV25-1 and TRBJ2-2; TRBD2 matches at 9 bases. The CDR3 runs 16 residues. J lost 4 bases, V lost 5 bases, and 8 bases had no gene match. The germline V gene encodes CDR1 MGHDK and CDR2 SYGVNS. CDR3: CASSNIAGDGTGELFF. The CDR3 DNA sequence: TGTGCCAGCAGTAACATAGCGGGAGATGGCACCGGGGAGCTGTTTTTT.

This clonotype was seen only a few times. The V gene is TRBV12-5, the J gene TRBJ1-2; D possibly corresponds to TRBD1 (6 bases). In germline, CDR1 is LGHNT, CDR2 FRNRAP. The CDR3 covers 14 residues. Between the trimmed V and J ends, which lost 6 bases and 8 bases, there was a span of 19 bases. DNA for the CDR3: TGTGCTAGTGGACTACCGTACAGGGAAGAGGGCTACACCTTC. It yields the protein CASGLPYREEGYTF.

In its sample, this clonotype was seen many times. This sequence joins TRBV12-3 or TRBV12-4 and TRBJ2-7; a possible D gene is TRBD1 (5 bases). Trimming stripped 2 bases from V and 7 bases from J, with 15 bases between. The CDR3 covers 14 residues. The CDR3 here is CASSLIGQGGEQYF. The CDR3 nucleotides read TGTGCCAGCAGTTTAATAGGGCAGGGCGGAGAGCAGTACTTC.

This clonotype was seen repeatedly, ten times or more. This rearrangement joins TRBV2 to TRBJ2-3; D is perhaps TRBD1 (6 bases). Germline CDR1 and CDR2: SNHLY and FYNNEI. This CDR3 region has 15 residues. Trimming left V 6 bases short and J 1 base short, with 14 bases between. CDR3 coding DNA: TGTGCCAGCAGGGCTGACAGGACCGGCACAGATACGCAGTATTTT. Protein: CASRADRTGTDTQYF.

Ten or more counts support this clonotype. Mismatch with germline at one junction end may stem from a read error. The J gene is TRBJ2-1, the V gene TRBV7-9, with TRBD2 matching 8 bases. This CDR3 spans 13 amino acids. In germline, CDR1 is SEHNR, CDR2 FQNEAQ (reference sequence). The CDR3 protein is CASSPSPTSEVGF. CDR3 sequence (DNA): TGTGCCAGCAGCCCTAGCCCGACTAGCGAGGTCGGCTTC.

This clonotype was counted many times. This chain uses TRBV20-1 with TRBJ1-5, with 7 positions matching TRBD1. Looked up from germline, CDR1 is DFQATT and CDR2 is SNEGSKA (reference sequence). The CDR3 totals 14 residues. V was clipped by 4 bases and J by 2 bases; unmatched bases: 5. The DNA of the CDR3 is TGCAGTGCTAATTTCGGGACAGGCAATCAGCCCCAGCATTTT. It codes for CSANFGTGNQPQHF.

This clonotype showed up just a few times. The CDR3 here is CASSDQGGTEAFF. CDR3 bases: TGTGCCAGCAGTGATCAGGGGGGCACTGAAGCTTTCTTT. The chain recombines TRBV6-4 with TRBJ1-1, with 7 bases matching TRBD1. Germline lookup yields CDR1 MRHNA and CDR2 SNTAGT. V lost 3 bases and J lost 4; bases outside the gene matches: 2. CDR3 size: 13 residues.

This clonotype turned up a few times. The rearrangement links TRBV12-3 or TRBV12-4 to TRBJ2-7; D is possibly TRBD2 (6 bases). The CDR3 spans 11 residues. With 4 bases removed from V and 11 bases from J, the gap between germline ends came to 12 bases. For the CDR3, the DNA is TGTGCCAGCAGTTCAGGCGGGAACGAGTACTTC. It codes for CASSSGGNEYF.

This clonotype was seen repeatedly, ten times or more. The V gene is TRBV28, the J gene TRBJ1-6; D ambiguous. Germline loops: CDR1 MDHEN, CDR2 SYDVKM. The CDR3 contains 14 residues. Trimming stripped 5 bases from V and 0 bases from J, with 5 bases between. The CDR3 region has the DNA TGTGCCAGCAGTATAAGCTCCTATAATTCACCCCTCCACTTT. The encoded protein is CASSISSYNSPLHF.

Only a few counts were recorded for this clonotype. This chain uses TRBV28 with TRBJ1-5; D uncertain. This CDR3 spans 14 amino acids. CDR1 MDHEN and CDR2 SYDVKM come from the germline V gene. The V and J ends lost 9 bases and 0 bases respectively, with 12 bases between them. The CDR3 sequence is CASLYSSSNQPQHF. CDR3 DNA: TGTGCCAGTTTATACAGCTCTAGCAATCAGCCCCAGCATTTT.

This clonotype turned up a few times. This sequence joins TRBV10-2 and TRBJ2-1, with TRBD2 identical over 13 bases. The CDR3 loop spans 16 amino acids. Trimming removed 6 bases from V and 0 bases from J; junction bases left unmatched: 2. Germline assignment: CDR1 WSHSY and CDR2 SAAADI. The CDR3 sequence: CASSGLAGDSYNEQFF. The CDR3 nucleotides read TGCGCCAGCAGCGGACTAGCGGGGGACTCCTACAATGAGCAGTTCTTC.

This clonotype was observed many times. The J gene is TRBJ2-2, the V gene TRBV3-1, with 13 bases aligning to TRBD2. The CDR3 extends over 16 amino acids. The J segment lost 7 bases and the V segment lost 6 bases, leaving 8 bases of the junction unmatched. The germline gives CDR1 LGHDT, CDR2 YNNKEL (reference sequence). In DNA form, the CDR3 reads TGTGCCAGCAGAACACTAGCGGGAGGGCCGGTCGGGGAGCTGTTTTTT. Its protein is CASRTLAGGPVGELFF.

This clonotype was seen ten or more times. V and J are TRBV7-9 and TRBJ1-4; no clear D gene. With 4 bases removed from V and 7 bases from J, the gap between germline ends came to 4 bases. Germline loops: CDR1 SEHNR, CDR2 FQNEAQ (reference sequence). The CDR3 consists of 11 residues. The CDR3 DNA reads TGTGCCAGCAGCTCAGGTGAAAAACTGTTTTTT. It is translated as CASSSGEKLFF.

The CDR3 DNA reads as TGTGCCAGCAGTGACACAGGGGAGACGACAGATACGCAGTATTTT. This gives the protein CASSDTGETTDTQYF. The rearrangement joins TRBV6-4 to TRBJ2-3, with TRBD1 identical over 7 bases. Germline loops: CDR1 MRHNA, CDR2 SNTAGT. The CDR3 is 15 residues long. J was trimmed by 3 bases and V by 2 bases; bases with no gene match: 5.

The J gene is TRBJ2-3, the V gene TRBV19, with 7 bases fitting TRBD2. The CDR3 contains 14 residues. Trimming removed 6 bases from V and 5 bases from J; junction bases left unmatched: 8. Germline V gene lookup returns CDR1 LNHDA and CDR2 SQIVND (reference sequence). CDR3 sequence (DNA): TGTGCCAGTAGGGAAGCGGGACGGGGAGATACGCAGTATTTT. It translates to CASREAGRGDTQYF.

This clonotype was seen a few times. The chain has TRBV5-1 and TRBJ1-2, with D uncertain. The germline V gene encodes CDR1 SGHRS and CDR2 YFSETQ. The CDR3 is 13 residues long. Trimming shortened V by 3 bases and J by 10 bases, and 16 bases separated the two germline ends. CDR3 sequence reads: CASSSEEVRAYTF. CDR3 coding DNA: TGCGCCAGCAGCTCCGAGGAGGTGAGAGCCTACACCTTC. Together with reference TRBV5-1 and TRBJ1-2, the CDR3 gives the full variable domain: KAGVTQTPRYLIKTRGQQVTLSCSPISGHRSVSWYQQTPGQGLQFLFEYFSETQRNKGNFPGRFSGRQFSNSRSEMNVSTLELGDSALYLCASSSEEVRAYTFGSGTRLTVV.

The chain links TRBV2 to TRBJ2-3, with D perhaps matching TRBD2 (5 bases). The ends were cut back, 8 bases at V and 2 bases at J, with 14 bases in the middle. The CDR3 is 14 residues long. Germline V gene data show CDR1 as SNHLY and CDR2 as FYNNEI. In DNA, the CDR3 is TGTGCCAGCCACTCTAGCCCCGACACAGATACGCAGTATTTT. Translating it yields CASHSSPDTDTQYF. The entire variable domain, with the rest obtained from reference TRBV2 and TRBJ2-3, is as follows: EPEVTQTPSHQVTQMGQEVILRCVPISNHLYFYWYRQILGQKVEFLVSFYNNEISEKSEIFDDQFSVERPDGSNFTLKIRSTKLEDSAMYFCASHSSPDTDTQYFGPGTRLTVL.

The rearrangement joins TRBV5-1 to TRBJ2-3, with D unclear. The CDR3 covers 18 residues. Trimming took off 0 bases at V and 2 bases at J, with 19 bases between the two ends. Germline lookup yields CDR1 SGHRS and CDR2 YFSETQ. The CDR3 protein is CASSLDGPVRKNTDTQYF. The CDR3 bases are TGCGCCAGCAGCTTGGATGGCCCGGTACGAAAAAACACAGATACGCAGTATTTT.

This clonotype was observed a few times. This chain joins TRBV28 and TRBJ2-7; 11 bases match TRBD1. With 4 bases clipped from V and 3 bases from J, the junction kept 11 bases outside the gene matches. The germline gives CDR1 MDHEN, CDR2 SYDVKM. The CDR3 consists of 17 residues. CDR3 loop: CASSSPRDRGILYEQYV. The CDR3 nucleotides read TGTGCCAGCAGTTCACCCCGGGACAGGGGGATCCTCTACGAGCAGTACGTC.

This clonotype was recorded at least ten times. The V call is TRBV20-1, the J call TRBJ2-1; D remains unclear. Trimming left V 2 bases short and J 7 bases short, with 6 bases between. The CDR3 spans 11 residues. Germline V gives CDR1 DFQATT, CDR2 SNEGSKA (reference sequence). Here the CDR3 DNA reads TGCAGTGCTAGATTTCCTAATGAGCAGTTCTTC. This encodes CSARFPNEQFF.

The V and J genes are TRBV20-1 and TRBJ2-5; D call uncertain. The CDR3 consists of 13 residues. The germline gives CDR1 DFQATT, CDR2 SNEGSKA (reference sequence). Here the CDR3 DNA reads TGCAGCTGGATGAGCAGAAACCAAGAGACCCAGTACTTC. It specifies CSWMSRNQETQYF.

The chain links TRBV2 to TRBJ2-7; D might be TRBD1 (6 bases). Per the germline V gene, CDR1 is SNHLY and CDR2 is FYNNEI. The CDR3 length is 12 residues. The germline V and J ends were trimmed by 1 base and 7 bases, with 8 bases remaining between them. The CDR3: CASSEGGREQYF. CDR3 nucleotide sequence: TGTGCCAGCAGTGAAGGGGGGCGGGAGCAGTACTTC.

The genes are TRBV20-1 and TRBJ2-7, with TRBD1 as a possible D gene (6 bases). Per the germline V gene, CDR1 is DFQATT and CDR2 is SNEGSKA (reference sequence). The CDR3 has 11 residues. The V and J ends lost 0 bases and 12 bases respectively, with 12 bases between them. The CDR3, as DNA: TGCAGTGCTAGAGATGGGACATTGAGGTACTTC. It specifies CSARDGTLRYF.

This clonotype was observed a few times. This chain joins TRBV28 and TRBJ2-7, with 11 bases identical to TRBD1. Trimming cost V 5 bases and J 6 bases; bases outside gene matches: 6. Per germline, CDR1 MDHEN and CDR2 SYDVKM. The CDR3 spans 14 residues. CDR3 protein: CASSHSGTGGEQYV. For the CDR3, the DNA is TGTGCCAGCAGTCATTCCGGGACAGGGGGCGAGCAGTACGTC.

There are a few counts of this clonotype. V gene TRBV20-1 combines with J gene TRBJ1-2; D unresolved. CDR3 length: 12 residues. Germline CDR1 and CDR2: DFQATT and SNEGSKA (reference sequence). Between the trimmed V and J ends, which lost 4 bases and 8 bases, there was a span of 14 bases. CDR3 residues: CSANLGHGGYTF. In DNA, the CDR3 is TGCAGTGCTAACCTTGGCCATGGAGGCTACACCTTC.

The chain is built from TRBV10-1 and TRBJ2-3, with D tentatively TRBD1 or TRBD2 (5 bases each). The CDR3 has 15 residues. The V gene's germline CDR1 is WNHNN and CDR2 SYGVQD (reference sequence). V was pared by 5 bases and J by 7 bases, with 19 bases between. The CDR3 coding sequence is TGCGCCAGCAGTCCGACAGTGGGGAGCTTGAATACGCAGTATTTT. The encoded protein is CASSPTVGSLNTQYF.